This T cell receptor (beta chain) originates from a study of OX40 agonist ivuxolimab in advanced cancers. As for the study in general: Averaging roughly 60 years in age, with a range of about 23 to 85, the cohort was 65% to 85% male.

Here immunoSEQ multiplex PCR was the method, and the copy in TCRdb shows in-frame clones only, minus some. The data show over 20,000 clones, with 65% to 85% seen just once and 36% held by the top ten. Trimming cost V 4 bases and J 6 bases; bases outside gene matches: 6. Germline V CDR1 and CDR2: SEHNR, FQNEAQ (reference sequence). The CDR3 is 16 residues long. This sequence joins TRBV7-9 and TRBJ2-3, with 14 bases matching TRBD2. The TCR was taken from an adult with an advanced solid tumor such as melanoma, head and neck, liver or kidney cancer. The material sequenced was CD4+ or CD8+ T cells sorted from blood, taken in a trial of the OX40 agonist ivuxolimab. The DNA of the CDR3 is TGTGCCAGCAGCTCCAGACTAGCGGGAGGGGAGGATACGCAGTATTTT. It is translated as CASSSRLAGGEDTQYF.